The 26 T cell receptor beta chains presented below share a single source sample, sequenced in a study of T cells in Graves' hyperthyroidism and ophthalmopathy (dated by TCRdb to the late 2010s). Library construction relied on multiplex PCR. Data came from an Illumina HiSeq 2000. Amplification of TCR beta CDR3 regions was carried out from RNA transcripts. The first round of RT-PCR for the TCR CDR3 was performed with the HTBI primer set and the Qiagen OneStep RT-PCR kit. TCRdb reran the public reads through fastp at Q25 and MiXCR, keeping productive beta chains. Rows are unified per CDR3 protein, each entry keeping the most common DNA and genes. The sample table lists 640,000 or so distinct CDR3 sequences, 14% to 15% of them with a count of one. The ten largest make up around 4.5% of the sample. Sequenced input: blood. The source of these receptors is a woman aged 40 to 50 with Graves' ophthalmopathy.

This clonotype was recorded once. V usage is TRBV7-8 and J usage is TRBJ1-1, with no clear D. Trimming pared 1 base from V and 0 bases from J, leaving 9 bases between. The CDR3 consists of 15 residues. Germline V gene lookup returns CDR1 SGHVS and CDR2 FQNEAQ. The CDR3 region has the DNA TGTGCCAGCAGCTTAGGAAGTCTTATGAACACTGAAGCTTTCTTT. Amino acids: CASSLGSLMNTEAFF. Full variable domain (rest looked up from reference TRBV7-8 and TRBJ1-1): GAGVSQSPRYKVAKRGQDVALRCDPISGHVSLFWYQQALGQGPEFLTYFQNEAQLDKSGLPSDRFFAERPEGSVSTLKIQRTQQEDSAVYLCASSLGSLMNTEAFFGQGTRLTVV.

The sample holds many counts of this clonotype. The chain recombines TRBV6-1 with TRBJ2-7, with D possibly matching TRBD2 (5 bases). The V and J ends lost 0 bases and 7 bases respectively, with 10 bases between them. Germline CDR1 is MNHNS and CDR2 is SASEGT. The CDR3 runs 13 residues. CDR3 sequence (DNA): TGTGCCAGCAGTGAAGCTGTGCGGACTGAGCAGTACTTC. Encoded protein: CASSEAVRTEQYF.

This clonotype has at least ten counts. The CDR3 bases are TGCAGCGTTGAAGGGGAGACTGAAGCTTTCTTT. The encoded protein is CSVEGETEAFF. The genes are TRBV29-1 and TRBJ1-1, with D hard to call. This CDR3 has 11 residues. The germline CDR1 and CDR2 sequences are SQVTM and ANQGSEA. V was cut by 1 base and J by 5 bases, with 5 bases left in between.

This clonotype was seen a few times. J is TRBJ2-7 and V is TRBV7-6; 10 bases align to TRBD2. The CDR3 length is 15 residues. Losses at the gene ends were 5 bases for V and 5 bases for J; bases not matched to a gene: 9. Germline V CDR1 and CDR2: SGHVS, FNYEAQ. CDR3 protein: CASSLEAGGLHEQYF. DNA for the CDR3: TGTGCCAGCAGCCTAGAAGCGGGAGGGCTCCACGAGCAGTACTTC.

Of note for this clonotype: The junction does not match germline at one end; this may be a read error. This rearrangement joins TRBV7-9 to TRBJ2-5, with 10 positions matching TRBD2. The CDR3 is made up of 13 amino acids. Germline CDR1 SEHNR, CDR2 FQNEAQ (reference sequence). The CDR3 loop is CASSSGTSESGNF. In DNA form, the CDR3 reads TGTGCCAGCAGCTCCGGGACTAGCGAGTCTGGGAACTTC.

Ten or more counts support this clonotype. J is TRBJ2-7 and V is TRBV15; TRBD2 matches 16 bases. The J segment lost 6 bases and the V segment lost 0 bases, leaving 8 bases of the junction unmatched. The CDR3 has 18 amino acids. The germline gives CDR1 LNHNV, CDR2 YYDKDF (reference sequence). CDR3: CATSREGTSGRAGGEQYF. In nucleotides, the CDR3 is TGTGCCACCAGCAGAGAAGGGACTAGCGGGAGGGCCGGGGGCGAGCAGTACTTC. Variable domain in full (rest from reference TRBV15 and TRBJ2-7): DAMVIQNPRYQVTQFGKPVTLSCSQTLNHNVMYWYQQKSSQAPKLLFHYYDKDFNNEADTPDNFQSRRPNTSFCFLDIRSPGLGDTAMYLCATSREGTSGRAGGEQYFGPGTRLTVT.

In the case of this clonotype: Here the CDR3 omits its conserved ending phenylalanine or tryptophan, so a read error is the likely source. The chain is built from TRBV30 and TRBJ2-6; D is unresolved. Germline V CDR1 and CDR2: GTSNPN, SVGIG (reference sequence). V shed 3 bases and J shed 4 bases, with 7 bases lying between them. The CDR3 runs 13 residues. The chain's CDR3 is CAWSKGGANVLTS. CDR3 sequence (DNA): TGTGCCTGGAGCAAAGGGGGGGCCAACGTCCTGACTTCC.

This chain links TRBV12-3 or TRBV12-4 with TRBJ1-1; 8 bases align to TRBD1. This CDR3 has 16 amino acids. V lost 3 bases to trimming and J lost 0 bases; unmatched junction nucleotides: 6. CDR3 in amino acids: CASSFAPGQVNTEAFF. CDR3 in DNA: TGTGCCAGCAGTTTTGCCCCGGGACAGGTGAACACTGAAGCTTTCTTT.

This chain uses TRBV30 with TRBJ1-3; D uncertain. Trimming removed 4 bases from V and 2 bases from J, with 15 bases in between. The germline CDR1 and CDR2 sequences are GTSNPN and SVGIG (reference sequence). This CDR3 is built from 15 residues. CDR3 DNA sequence: TGTGCCTGGATGGGCGGCCTCAGCGCTGGAAACACCATATATTTT. This translates into CAWMGGLSAGNTIYF.

This clonotype was observed many times. The chain uses TRBV5-1 and TRBJ2-7; TRBD1 matches 9 bases. With V trimmed by 1 base and J by 7 bases, 15 bases remained unmatched. Per the germline V gene, CDR1 is SGHRS and CDR2 is YFSETQ. The CDR3 covers 17 residues. The CDR3 is CASSLTTPGTGFGEQYF. For the CDR3, the DNA is TGCGCCAGCAGCTTGACGACCCCCGGGACAGGGTTTGGGGAGCAGTACTTC.

This clonotype was counted between two and nine times. The chain couples TRBV24-1 to TRBJ2-3; 10 positions match TRBD2. There are 18 residues in the CDR3. Germline values: CDR1 KGHDR, CDR2 SFDVKD. The junction had 16 bases not matched to a gene; V was cut back by 5 bases and J by 6 bases. CDR3 in DNA: TGTGCCACCAGTGCCCAAACCTTGAGGGCTAGCGGGAGTGATACGCAGTATTTT. It specifies CATSAQTLRASGSDTQYF.

This clonotype was observed many times. This rearrangement joins TRBV3-1 to TRBJ1-1, with D uncertain. CDR1 and CDR2 from the germline V gene are LGHDT and YNNKEL (reference sequence). The CDR3 runs to 14 residues. Deletions cut 1 base from V and 1 base from J, with 7 bases between. Here the CDR3 DNA reads TGTGCCAGCAGCCAAGGACACCAGAACACTGAAGCTTTCTTT. This codes for CASSQGHQNTEAFF.

This clonotype was picked up many times. The rearrangement uses TRBV4-1 and TRBJ1-1; the D is unclear. V was cut by 0 bases and J by 6 bases, with 17 bases left in between. The germline V gene encodes CDR1 MGHRA and CDR2 YSYEKL. The length of the CDR3 is 16 residues. CDR3 DNA sequence: TGCGCCAGCAGCCAAGATGACCGACGAAGTTACCCTGAAGCTTTCTTT. Translating it yields CASSQDDRRSYPEAFF.

This clonotype was seen at least ten times. The chain recombines TRBV5-4 with TRBJ2-5, with D maybe TRBD1 (6 bases). The ends were cut back, 4 bases at V and 4 bases at J, with 20 bases in the middle. The CDR3 totals 16 residues. In germline, CDR1 is SGHNT, CDR2 YYREEE (reference sequence). The DNA for the CDR3 is TGTGCCAGCAGCCAAGAACAGGGCCTACCGCTAGAGACCCAGTACTTC. Amino acids: CASSQEQGLPLETQYF.

This clonotype was counted ten times or more. V gene TRBV29-1 combines with J gene TRBJ1-2; 10 positions match TRBD1. The CDR3 has 12 amino acids. The germline CDR1 and CDR2 sequences are SQVTM and ANQGSEA. Trimming at V came to 4 bases and at J to 7 bases, leaving 3 bases not matched to a gene. CDR3 in DNA: TGCAGCGTTGGGGACAGGGGAGGTGGCTACACCTTC. It codes for CSVGDRGGGYTF.

This clonotype was recorded at least ten times. This chain joins TRBV5-1 and TRBJ2-7; possible D gene TRBD2, 6 bases. Germline V gene lookup returns CDR1 SGHRS and CDR2 YFSETQ. V lost 5 bases to trimming and J lost 7 bases, with 10 bases between them. The CDR3 spans 11 residues. CDR3 sequence: CASRGSGEQYF. The CDR3 DNA is TGCGCCAGCAGAGGTAGCGGAGAGCAGTACTTC.

This clonotype was found many times. This sequence joins TRBV19 and TRBJ2-1, with 9 bases aligning to TRBD2. The germline CDR1 and CDR2 sequences are LNHDA and SQIVND (reference sequence). The length of the CDR3 is 12 residues. J gave up 6 bases and V 10 bases, and 4 bases lay outside the gene matches. DNA of the CDR3: TGTGCCACCGCAGCGGGGGGCAATGAGCAGTTCTTC. It yields the protein CATAAGGNEQFF.

This clonotype has ten or more counts. This chain uses TRBV6-1 with TRBJ1-1, with no clear D. The CDR3 has 15 amino acids. Germline V gene sequence: CDR1 MNHNS, CDR2 SASEGT. The V and J ends lost 1 base and 3 bases respectively, with 12 bases between them. CDR3: CASSEGSPWDTEAFF. The CDR3 DNA sequence: TGTGCCAGCAGTGAAGGTTCACCGTGGGACACTGAAGCTTTCTTT.

This clonotype occurred many times. A junction end diverges from the germline sequence, so it may reflect a read error. The genes are TRBV15 and TRBJ1-2; D is ambiguous. This CDR3 contains 13 residues. The V gene's germline CDR1 is LNHNV and CDR2 YYDKDF (reference sequence). This CDR3 is CATSRDVGYGCTF. CDR3 bases: TGTGCCACCAGCAGGGACGTCGGGTATGGCTGCACCTTC.

This clonotype was found many times. The chain carries TRBV29-1 and TRBJ1-1; 7 bases match TRBD1. Trimming took 5 bases from V and 5 from J; bases not matched to a gene: 8. From germline, CDR1 is SQVTM and CDR2 ANQGSEA. The CDR3 spans 13 residues. CDR3 sequence: CSVNRGQRTEAFF. DNA for the CDR3: TGCAGCGTTAACAGGGGTCAGAGGACTGAAGCTTTCTTT.

This clonotype was detected many times. The J gene is TRBJ2-7, the V gene TRBV10-3, with D perhaps assigned TRBD1 or TRBD2 (5 bases each). The CDR3 runs to 13 residues. Germline values: CDR1 ENHRY, CDR2 SYGVKD. Trimming cost V 3 bases and J 5 bases, with 11 bases left between them. CDR3 protein: CAISDGGRDEQYF. CDR3 DNA sequence: TGTGCCATCAGTGATGGGGGTCGTGACGAGCAGTACTTC.

This clonotype occurred a few times. The chain joins TRBV5-1 to TRBJ1-5; D perhaps matches TRBD1 (5 bases). V was trimmed by 1 base and J by 8 bases, leaving 13 bases between them. The CDR3 has 14 residues. Germline V gives CDR1 SGHRS, CDR2 YFSETQ. The CDR3 here is CASSLTGRAEPQHF. CDR3 DNA: TGCGCCAGCAGCTTGACGGGACGCGCGGAGCCCCAGCATTTT.

This clonotype was seen only once. This sequence joins TRBV2 and TRBJ2-7; D ambiguous. Germline V gene lookup returns CDR1 SNHLY and CDR2 FYNNEI. The CDR3 sequence is 15 residues long. The V gene lost 6 bases and the J gene lost 2 bases, with 17 bases spanning the gap. The CDR3 region is CASSENAPLTYEQYF. DNA of the CDR3: TGTGCCAGCAGCGAAAACGCCCCTCTGACCTACGAGCAGTACTTC. Supplemented by reference TRBV2 and TRBJ2-7, the full variable domain reads EPEVTQTPSHQVTQMGQEVILRCVPISNHLYFYWYRQILGQKVEFLVSFYNNEISEKSEIFDDQFSVERPDGSNFTLKIRSTKLEDSAMYFCASSENAPLTYEQYFGPGTRLTVT.

CDR3 sequence reads: CASSQDRVPYEQYF. The CDR3, as DNA: TGTGCCAGCAGCCAAGACAGGGTACCCTACGAGCAGTACTTC. This sequence joins TRBV14 and TRBJ2-7; perhaps TRBD1 as D (5 bases). Per germline, CDR1 SGHDN and CDR2 FVKESK. This CDR3 contains 14 residues. V lost 0 bases to trimming and J lost 2 bases, with 8 bases between them.

This clonotype was counted many times. The gene calls are TRBV20-1 and TRBJ1-1; D may be TRBD1 (5 bases). The germline V gene encodes CDR1 DFQATT and CDR2 SNEGSKA (reference sequence). The CDR3 has 12 residues. Trimming took off 6 bases at V and 11 bases at J, with 19 bases between the two ends. The CDR3 sequence is CSAPGTLDSAFF. The CDR3 DNA sequence: TGCAGTGCCCCGGGGACCTTGGATAGTGCTTTCTTT.

Note on this clonotype: A much larger clone differs from this one at a single base, so this may be a read error. The chain combines TRBV2 with TRBJ1-6, with D possibly being TRBD1 (6 bases). Germline V gene data show CDR1 as SNHLY and CDR2 as FYNNEI. This CDR3 region has 17 residues. CDR3 loop: CANSERQGMGTNSPLHF. In nucleotides, the CDR3 is TGTGCCAACAGTGAACGGCAGGGGATGGGAACTAATTCACCCCTCCACTTT.